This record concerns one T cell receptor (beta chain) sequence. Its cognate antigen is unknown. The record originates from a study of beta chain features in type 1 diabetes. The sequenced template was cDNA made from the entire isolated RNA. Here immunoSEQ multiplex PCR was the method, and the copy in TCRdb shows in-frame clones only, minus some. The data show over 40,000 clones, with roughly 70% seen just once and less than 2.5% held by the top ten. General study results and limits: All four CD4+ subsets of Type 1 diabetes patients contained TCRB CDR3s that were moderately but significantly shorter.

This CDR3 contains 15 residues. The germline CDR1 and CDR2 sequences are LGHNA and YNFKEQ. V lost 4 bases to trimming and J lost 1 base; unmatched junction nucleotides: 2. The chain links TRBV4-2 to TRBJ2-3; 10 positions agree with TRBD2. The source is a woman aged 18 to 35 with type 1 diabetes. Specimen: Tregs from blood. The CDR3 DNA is TGTGCCAGCAGCCCTCTAGCGGGAGGCACAGATACGCAGTATTTT. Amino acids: CASSPLAGGTDTQYF.